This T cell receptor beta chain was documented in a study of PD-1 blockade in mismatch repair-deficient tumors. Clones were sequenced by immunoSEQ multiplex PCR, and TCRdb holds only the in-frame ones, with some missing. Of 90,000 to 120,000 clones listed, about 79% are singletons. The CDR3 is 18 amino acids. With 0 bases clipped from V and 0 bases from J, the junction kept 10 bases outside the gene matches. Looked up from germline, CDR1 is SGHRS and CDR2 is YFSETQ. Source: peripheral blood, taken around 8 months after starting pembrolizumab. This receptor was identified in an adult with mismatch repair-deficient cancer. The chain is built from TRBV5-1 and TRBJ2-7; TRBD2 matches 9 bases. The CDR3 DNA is TGCGCCAGCAGCTTGGTTCCAGCGGGAGGATCGATCTCCTACGAGCAGTACTTC. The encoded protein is CASSLVPAGGSISYEQYF.